One sample yielded the 31 T cell receptor beta chains listed below, sequenced in a study of T-cell memory formation after mild COVID-19. TCRdb re-called the 5' RACE reads with MiXCR, one entry per CDR3 protein. The sample lists over 30,000 distinct CDR3 sequences, about an eighth occurring once. The specimen sequenced was PBMCs or a T cell subset sorted from them (not recorded which). The receptors originated from a man between 18 and 29 years old who had mild COVID-19 (a few samples of this study predate the infection). Cell type and time point are not known.

In its sample, this clonotype was seen many times. This sequence joins TRBV5-1 and TRBJ2-1, with TRBD2 matching 11 bases. This CDR3 region has 16 residues. J gave up 4 bases and V 0 bases, and 3 bases lay outside the gene matches. From germline, CDR1 is SGHRS and CDR2 YFSETQ. The CDR3 loop reads CASSLEPSGGYNEQFF. The CDR3 bases are TGCGCCAGCAGCTTGGAGCCTAGCGGGGGGTACAATGAGCAGTTCTTC.

The sample holds many counts of this clonotype. V gene TRBV7-2 combines with J gene TRBJ2-5, with D perhaps matching TRBD1 (5 bases). The CDR3 is made up of 14 amino acids. Germline assignment: CDR1 SGHTA and CDR2 FQGNSA. Between the trimmed V and J ends, which lost 1 base and 0 bases, there was a span of 6 bases. The CDR3 DNA reads as TGTGCCAGCAGCTTAGTAGGGGACCAAGAGACCCAGTACTTC. Translated: CASSLVGDQETQYF.

This clonotype was counted many times. The genes are TRBV4-1 and TRBJ1-2; D remains unclear. The CDR3 has 14 amino acids. Germline V gene lookup returns CDR1 MGHRA and CDR2 YSYEKL. Between the trimmed V and J ends, which lost 0 bases and 4 bases, there was a span of 9 bases. Here the CDR3 DNA reads TGCGCCAGCAGCCAAGATCGAGGTTCCTATGGCTACACCTTC. Translating gives CASSQDRGSYGYTF.

This clonotype was detected many times. The chain is built from TRBV3-1 and TRBJ2-1, with TRBD2 identical over 9 bases. Germline V gene lookup returns CDR1 LGHDT and CDR2 YNNKEL (reference sequence). V was clipped by 11 bases and J by 0 bases; unmatched bases: 2. The CDR3 contains 13 residues. This CDR3 reads CAAGGSSYNEQFF. The CDR3 DNA reads as TGTGCCGCGGGGGGGAGCTCCTACAATGAGCAGTTCTTC.

This clonotype showed up many times. The J gene is TRBJ1-5, the V gene TRBV4-1, with a tentative D call TRBD1 (5 bases). CDR1 MGHRA and CDR2 YSYEKL come from the germline V gene. This CDR3 is built from 17 residues. The V end was cut by 1 base, the J end by 4 bases, with 17 bases between. The CDR3 region is CASSQVYVGQRNQPQHF. Here the CDR3 DNA reads TGCGCCAGCAGCCAAGTTTATGTGGGGCAAAGGAATCAGCCCCAGCATTTT.

This clonotype was recorded at least ten times. The genes are TRBV6-6 and TRBJ2-3; 7 positions match TRBD2. The CDR3 covers 18 residues. The V and J ends lost 6 bases and 1 base, in that order; junction bases with no gene match: 16. In germline, CDR1 is MNHNY, CDR2 SVGAGI (reference sequence). The CDR3 loop is CASRTTEAGSFGTDTQYF. The DNA of the CDR3 is TGTGCCAGCAGAACGACTGAAGCGGGGTCCTTCGGCACAGATACGCAGTATTTT.

This clonotype was recorded at least ten times. The CDR3 protein is CSVGGSGVIWMNTEAFF. The CDR3 coding sequence is TGCAGCGTTGGGGGCTCCGGGGTCATTTGGATGAACACTGAAGCTTTCTTT. The chain is built from TRBV29-1 and TRBJ1-1, with a tentative D call TRBD1 (5 bases). CDR3 length equals 17 residues. The germline V gene encodes CDR1 SQVTM and CDR2 ANQGSEA. Trimming left V 4 bases short and J 0 bases short, with 21 bases between.

This clonotype was counted ten times or more. This chain links TRBV11-2 with TRBJ2-7, with D uncertain. V was shortened by 5 bases and J by 2 bases, with 10 bases between the two germline ends. This CDR3 is 13 amino acids long. Germline CDR1 and CDR2: SGHAT and FQNNGV. The CDR3 sequence: CASSPLPPYEQYV. The CDR3 DNA follows: TGTGCCAGCAGCCCCCTGCCCCCCTACGAGCAGTACGTC.

This clonotype has a count of ten or more. This chain joins TRBV20-1 and TRBJ2-7, with 7 bases identical to TRBD1. The CDR3 loop spans 15 amino acids. Germline CDR1 and CDR2: DFQATT and SNEGSKA (reference sequence). Trimming cost V 0 bases and J 2 bases; bases outside gene matches: 7. The CDR3 spells CSARDQGGSPYEQYV. The CDR3 nucleotides read TGCAGTGCTAGAGATCAAGGGGGCAGTCCCTACGAGCAGTACGTC.

This clonotype was detected ten times or more. The chain carries TRBV5-1 and TRBJ2-5; 9 nucleotides match TRBD2. The CDR3 consists of 19 residues. Trimming removed 6 bases from V and 5 bases from J; junction bases left unmatched: 23. Looked up from germline, CDR1 is SGHRS and CDR2 is YFSETQ. CDR3 in DNA: TGCGCCAGCACCCGAATTTGGCGGGGGGGCCGGATTTACATTGAGACCCAGTACTTC. Translation gives CASTRIWRGGRIYIETQYF.

This clonotype was picked up many times. The rearrangement links TRBV25-1 to TRBJ1-4; D perhaps matches TRBD1 (5 bases). V was trimmed by 0 bases and J by 8 bases, leaving 10 bases between them. Germline CDR1 and CDR2: MGHDK and SYGVNS. This CDR3 spans 14 amino acids. This CDR3 is CASSEYGDGEKLFF. The CDR3 DNA is TGTGCCAGCAGTGAATATGGGGACGGAGAAAAACTGTTTTTT.

This clonotype occurred many times. The rearrangement joins TRBV19 to TRBJ2-7; D remains unclear. V was shortened by 5 bases and J by 3 bases, with 11 bases between the two germline ends. From germline, CDR1 is LNHDA and CDR2 SQIVND (reference sequence). This CDR3 is built from 13 residues. CDR3 sequence: CASSPASNYEQYF. The CDR3 region has the DNA TGTGCCAGTAGTCCTGCCAGCAACTACGAGCAGTACTTC.

In its sample, this clonotype was seen many times. The chain links TRBV3-1 to TRBJ2-7; TRBD2 aligns across 11 bases. The CDR3 totals 14 residues. V shed 5 bases, J shed 2 bases, and the junction held 2 bases outside the gene matches. Per germline, CDR1 LGHDT and CDR2 YNNKEL (reference sequence). The DNA for the CDR3 is TGTGCCAGCAGCACGACTAGCGGGGCCTACGAGCAGTACTTC. Its translation is CASSTTSGAYEQYF.

V usage is TRBV12-3 or TRBV12-4 and J usage is TRBJ2-5; D remains ambiguous. CDR3 length: 11 residues. V gave up 6 bases and J gave up 3 bases, with 5 bases separating them. The DNA of the CDR3 is TGTGCCAGCAGACAAGAAGAGACCCAGTACTTC. Its translation: CASRQEETQYF.

The sample holds many counts of this clonotype. The V call is TRBV7-2, the J call TRBJ2-7; 9 bases are shared with TRBD1. The germline V gene has CDR1 SGHTA and CDR2 FQGNSA. With 4 bases clipped from V and 3 bases from J, the junction kept 4 bases outside the gene matches. The CDR3 covers 14 residues. The CDR3 reads CASSSGTGYYEQYF. CDR3 in DNA: TGTGCCAGCAGCTCCGGGACAGGGTACTACGAGCAGTACTTC.

This clonotype has ten or more counts. The chain links TRBV4-3 to TRBJ1-1; D perhaps matches TRBD1 (5 bases). V was shortened by 0 bases and J by 5 bases, with 13 bases between the two germline ends. The CDR3 is 15 residues long. Looked up from germline, CDR1 is LGHNA and CDR2 is YSLEER. DNA for the CDR3: TGCGCCAGCAGCCAAGATGAGGGGTGGGGAACTGAAGCTTTCTTT. This translates into CASSQDEGWGTEAFF.

This clonotype has a count of ten or more. The V gene is TRBV3-1, the J gene TRBJ2-1; D tentatively fits TRBD1 or TRBD2 (5 bases each). The CDR3 has 16 amino acids. CDR1 LGHDT and CDR2 YNNKEL come from the germline V gene (reference sequence). V was pared by 1 base and J by 2 bases, with 12 bases between. The CDR3 sequence is CASSQVAGTPYNEQFF. For the CDR3, the DNA is TGTGCCAGCAGCCAAGTCGCCGGGACGCCCTACAATGAGCAGTTCTTC.

The genes are TRBV28 and TRBJ1-2; weak D call: TRBD1 (6 bases). V lost 5 bases and J lost 0, with 19 bases in between. Germline-derived CDR1 and CDR2 are MDHEN and SYDVKM. The length of the CDR3 is 17 residues. For the CDR3, the DNA is TGTGCCAGCAGTGACGGACAGCCGAGACTTCCTAACTATGGCTACACCTTC. Translating gives CASSDGQPRLPNYGYTF.

This clonotype was counted ten times or more. J is TRBJ2-3 and V is TRBV20-1, with D possibly matching TRBD2 (6 bases). Germline values: CDR1 DFQATT, CDR2 SNEGSKA (reference sequence). Trimming cost V 4 bases and J 4 bases, with 15 bases left between them. The CDR3 runs to 14 residues. The CDR3 DNA follows: TGCAGTGCTATGGGACCGAGGGAGGCAGATACGCAGTATTTT. This codes for CSAMGPREADTQYF.

The chain recombines TRBV6-1 with TRBJ2-5; D is unclear. Trimming cost V 6 bases and J 4 bases, with 12 bases left between them. This CDR3 spans 13 amino acids. CDR1 and CDR2 from the germline V gene are MNHNS and SASEGT. The CDR3 nucleotides read TGTGCCAGCAGCGACCGCTTCGGAGAGACCCAGTACTTC. This encodes CASSDRFGETQYF.

This clonotype appeared many times. The rearrangement links TRBV6-2 or TRBV6-3 to TRBJ2-3, with TRBD2 identical over 10 bases. Unmatched junction bases numbered 7, after V lost 5 bases and J lost 5 bases. This CDR3 has 15 amino acids. CDR1 and CDR2 (germline): MNHEY, SVGEGT. The CDR3 reads CASSVQAGGQDTQYF. CDR3 nucleotides: TGTGCCAGCAGTGTACAAGCGGGGGGGCAAGATACGCAGTATTTT.

This clonotype was picked up many times. The V and J genes are TRBV5-1 and TRBJ2-1; D perhaps matches TRBD1 (6 bases). The length of the CDR3 is 14 residues. V lost 3 bases and J lost 5, with 12 bases in between. Germline V CDR1 and CDR2: SGHRS, YFSETQ. The CDR3 DNA follows: TGCGCCAGCAGCTCCGGGACATTCGACAATGAGCAGTTCTTC. Amino acids: CASSSGTFDNEQFF. The whole variable domain, remainder taken from reference TRBV5-1 and TRBJ2-1, is KAGVTQTPRYLIKTRGQQVTLSCSPISGHRSVSWYQQTPGQGLQFLFEYFSETQRNKGNFPGRFSGRQFSNSRSEMNVSTLELGDSALYLCASSSGTFDNEQFFGPGTRLTVL.

Ten or more counts support this clonotype. The chain carries TRBV11-2 and TRBJ1-1, with D possibly matching TRBD1 (5 bases). V dropped 3 bases and J dropped 7 bases, with 12 bases sitting between them. CDR3 length: 13 amino acids. Germline V gene sequence: CDR1 SGHAT, CDR2 FQNNGV. The DNA of the CDR3 is TGTGCCAGCAGCTTCAAGGGGCGGGTTGAAGCTTTCTTT. It encodes CASSFKGRVEAFF.

This clonotype has ten or more counts. This rearrangement joins TRBV18 to TRBJ1-1, with D unresolved. CDR1 is KGHSH and CDR2 is LQKENI in the germline V gene. Trimming shortened V by 4 bases and J by 7 bases, and 10 bases separated the two germline ends. The CDR3 sequence is 12 residues long. The CDR3 region has the DNA TGTGCCAGCTCACTCGCGGAAAATGAAGCTTTCTTT. Its translation is CASSLAENEAFF.

This clonotype appeared many times. The chain links TRBV3-1 to TRBJ2-7; TRBD2 might be the D (6 bases). The CDR3 runs 13 residues. The V gene's germline CDR1 is LGHDT and CDR2 YNNKEL (reference sequence). Trimming removed 4 bases from V and 6 bases from J, with 13 bases in between. The CDR3 sequence is CASSPSAGSEQYF. In DNA form, the CDR3 reads TGTGCCAGCAGCCCCTCAGCGGGTAGCGAGCAGTACTTC.

This clonotype was observed at least ten times. The V and J genes are TRBV6-5 and TRBJ2-3, with a possible D match to TRBD1 (5 bases). The CDR3 spans 16 residues. The germline CDR1 and CDR2 sequences are MNHEY and SVGAGI. V shed 2 bases and J shed 1 base, with 13 bases lying between them. CDR3 sequence (DNA): TGTGCCAGCAGTTACGGGCAGGGCCAAGGCACAGATACGCAGTATTTT. Its protein is CASSYGQGQGTDTQYF.

This clonotype was counted ten times or more. The V and J genes are TRBV5-1 and TRBJ2-2; TRBD1 agrees at 7 bases. CDR1 and CDR2 (germline): SGHRS, YFSETQ. V shed 0 bases, J shed 7 bases, and the junction held 6 bases outside the gene matches. CDR3 size: 15 residues. CDR3 residues: CASSLGDSNVGELFF. CDR3 coding DNA: TGCGCCAGCAGCTTGGGGGACAGCAACGTCGGGGAGCTGTTTTTT.

The J gene is TRBJ2-5, the V gene TRBV5-1, with 9 bases aligning to TRBD2. The CDR3 is made up of 17 amino acids. With V trimmed by 4 bases and J by 5 bases, 15 bases remained unmatched. Germline assignment: CDR1 SGHRS and CDR2 YFSETQ. In nucleotides, the CDR3 is TGCGCCAGCAGCCCTCAAGGGAACCTAGCGGGACTGGAGACCCAGTACTTC. It encodes CASSPQGNLAGLETQYF.

This clonotype was detected ten times or more. This chain uses TRBV4-3 with TRBJ2-5, with D unclear. CDR3 length: 14 residues. Germline-derived CDR1 and CDR2 are LGHNA and YSLEER. Trimming removed 1 base at V and 4 bases at J, with 10 bases between. CDR3 DNA sequence: TGCGCCAGCAGCCAAGGTCTGGCACTAGAGACCCAGTACTTC. The encoded protein is CASSQGLALETQYF.

This clonotype was picked up many times. The chain links TRBV6-5 to TRBJ2-1, with TRBD1 matching over 8 bases. The CDR3 has 13 residues. Germline V gene data show CDR1 as MNHEY and CDR2 as SVGAGI. The ends lost 7 bases at V and 6 bases at J; junction bases unmatched: 5. In nucleotides, the CDR3 is TGTGCCAGCAATGGACAGGGAGGCAATGAGCAGTTCTTC. This translates into CASNGQGGNEQFF.

Written as DNA, the CDR3 is TGTGCCAGCAGCCCGACTCCGACCGGGACAGGGGGGAACATTCAGTACTTC. This encodes CASSPTPTGTGGNIQYF. The chain has TRBV7-9 and TRBJ2-4, with 11 nucleotides matching TRBD1. The CDR3 consists of 17 residues. Unmatched junction bases numbered 13, after V lost 5 bases and J lost 7 bases. Germline CDR1 and CDR2: SEHNR and FQNEAQ (reference sequence).